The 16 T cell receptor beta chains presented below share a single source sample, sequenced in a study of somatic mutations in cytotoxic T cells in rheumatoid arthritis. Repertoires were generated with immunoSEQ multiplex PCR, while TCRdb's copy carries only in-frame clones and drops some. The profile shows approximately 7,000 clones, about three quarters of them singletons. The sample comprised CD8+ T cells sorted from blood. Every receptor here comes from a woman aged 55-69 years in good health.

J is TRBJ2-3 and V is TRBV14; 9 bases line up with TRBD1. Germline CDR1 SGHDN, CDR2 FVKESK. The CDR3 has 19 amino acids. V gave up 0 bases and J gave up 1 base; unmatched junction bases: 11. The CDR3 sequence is CASSQDWDRARGGTDTQYF. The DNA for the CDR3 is TGTGCCAGCAGCCAAGATTGGGACAGGGCAAGAGGTGGCACAGATACGCAGTATTTT.

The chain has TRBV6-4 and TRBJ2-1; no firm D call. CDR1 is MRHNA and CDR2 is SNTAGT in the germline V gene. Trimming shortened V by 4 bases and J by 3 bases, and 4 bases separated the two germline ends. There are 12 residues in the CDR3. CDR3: CASSAGYNEQFF. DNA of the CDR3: TGTGCCAGCAGTGCAGGCTACAATGAGCAGTTCTTC.

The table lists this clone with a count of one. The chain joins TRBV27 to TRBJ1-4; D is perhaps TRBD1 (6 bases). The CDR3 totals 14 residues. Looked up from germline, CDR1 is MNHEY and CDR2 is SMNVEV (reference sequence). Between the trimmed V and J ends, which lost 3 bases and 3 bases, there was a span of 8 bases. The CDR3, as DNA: TGTGCCAGCAGTTTCGGACAGCCTAATGAAAAACTGTTTTTT. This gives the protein CASSFGQPNEKLFF.

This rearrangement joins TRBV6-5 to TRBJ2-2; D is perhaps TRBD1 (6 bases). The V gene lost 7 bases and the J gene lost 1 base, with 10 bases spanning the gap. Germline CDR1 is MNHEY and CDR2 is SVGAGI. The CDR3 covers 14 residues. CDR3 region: CASMNRENTGELFF. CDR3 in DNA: TGTGCCAGCATGAACAGGGAGAACACCGGGGAGCTGTTTTTT.

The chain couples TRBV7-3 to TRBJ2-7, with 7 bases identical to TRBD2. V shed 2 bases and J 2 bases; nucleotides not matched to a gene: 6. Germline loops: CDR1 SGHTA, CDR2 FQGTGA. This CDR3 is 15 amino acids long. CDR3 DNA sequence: TGTGCCAGCAGCTTATTTGCGGGAGAGACCTACGAGCAGTACTTC. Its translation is CASSLFAGETYEQYF. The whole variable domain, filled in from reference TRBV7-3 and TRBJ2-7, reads GAGVSQTPSNKVTEKGKYVELRCDPISGHTALYWYRQSLGQGPEFLIYFQGTGAADDSGLPNDRFFAVRPEGSVSTLKIQRTERGDSAVYLCASSLFAGETYEQYFGPGTRLTVT.

In nucleotides, the CDR3 is TGTGCCAGCAGCCCTGAGAGCACAGATACGCAGTATTTT. It encodes CASSPESTDTQYF. This sequence joins TRBV7-9 and TRBJ2-3; the D is unclear. Trimming pared 5 bases from V and 0 bases from J, leaving 6 bases between. There are 13 residues in the CDR3. In germline, CDR1 is SEHNR, CDR2 FQNEAQ (reference sequence). Looking up the rest from reference TRBV7-9 and TRBJ2-3 gives the full variable domain: DTGVSQNPRHKITKRGQNVTFRCDPISEHNRLYWYRQTLGQGPEFLTYFQNEAQLEKSRLLSDRFSAERPKGSFSTLEIQRTEQGDSAMYLCASSPESTDTQYFGPGTRLTVL.

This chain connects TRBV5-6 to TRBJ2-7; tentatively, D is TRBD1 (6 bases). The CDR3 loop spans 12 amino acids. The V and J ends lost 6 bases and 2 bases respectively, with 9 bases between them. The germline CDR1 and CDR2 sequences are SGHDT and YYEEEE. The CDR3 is CASTGQTYEQYF. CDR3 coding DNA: TGTGCCAGCACAGGACAGACCTACGAGCAGTACTTC.

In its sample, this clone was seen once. CDR3 sequence: CASSSPGQNYEQYF. For the CDR3, the DNA is TGTGCCAGCAGCTCTCCGGGACAGAATTACGAGCAGTACTTC. This sequence joins TRBV7-9 and TRBJ2-7; 7 bases line up with TRBD1. The CDR3 loop spans 14 amino acids. The germline V gene has CDR1 SEHNR and CDR2 FQNEAQ (reference sequence). The V and J ends lost 4 bases and 4 bases, in that order; junction bases with no gene match: 7.

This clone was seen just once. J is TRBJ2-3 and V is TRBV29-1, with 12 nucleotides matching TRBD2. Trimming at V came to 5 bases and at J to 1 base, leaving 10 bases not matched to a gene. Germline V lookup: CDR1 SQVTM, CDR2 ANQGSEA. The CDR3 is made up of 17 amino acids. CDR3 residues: CSVPPGTSGSGTDTQYF. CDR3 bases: TGCAGCGTTCCCCCCGGGACTAGCGGGTCTGGCACAGATACGCAGTATTTT.

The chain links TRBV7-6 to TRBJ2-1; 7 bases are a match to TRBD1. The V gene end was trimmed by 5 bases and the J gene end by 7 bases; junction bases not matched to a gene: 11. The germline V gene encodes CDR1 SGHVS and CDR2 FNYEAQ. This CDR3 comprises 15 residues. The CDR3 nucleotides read TGTGCCAGCAGCCCGACAACTCAGGGGGAGAATGAGCAGTTCTTC. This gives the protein CASSPTTQGENEQFF.

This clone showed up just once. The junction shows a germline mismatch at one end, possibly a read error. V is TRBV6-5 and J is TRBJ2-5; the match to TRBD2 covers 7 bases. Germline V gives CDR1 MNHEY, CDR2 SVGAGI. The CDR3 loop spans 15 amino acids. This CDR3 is CASNYSGGSQETQYF. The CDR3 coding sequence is TGTGCCAGCAATTACTCGGGAGGCAGTCAAGAGACCCAGTACTTC.

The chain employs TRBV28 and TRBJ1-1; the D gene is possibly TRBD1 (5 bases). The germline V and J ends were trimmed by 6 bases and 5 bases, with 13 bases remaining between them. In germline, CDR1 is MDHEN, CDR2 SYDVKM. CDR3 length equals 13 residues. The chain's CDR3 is CASSLSRGTEAFF. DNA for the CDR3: TGTGCCAGCAGCCTATCGCGGGGGACTGAAGCTTTCTTT.

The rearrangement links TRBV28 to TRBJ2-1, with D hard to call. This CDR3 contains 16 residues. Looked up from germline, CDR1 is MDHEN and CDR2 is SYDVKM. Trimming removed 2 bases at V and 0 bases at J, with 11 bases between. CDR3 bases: TGTGCCAGCAGTTTACCTACAGATAGCTCCTACAATGAGCAGTTCTTC. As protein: CASSLPTDSSYNEQFF. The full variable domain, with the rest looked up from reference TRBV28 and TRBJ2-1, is DVKVTQSSRYLVKRTGEKVFLECVQDMDHENMFWYRQDPGLGLRLIYFSYDVKMKEKGDIPEGYSVSREKKERFSLILESASTNQTSMYLCASSLPTDSSYNEQFFGPGTRLTVL.

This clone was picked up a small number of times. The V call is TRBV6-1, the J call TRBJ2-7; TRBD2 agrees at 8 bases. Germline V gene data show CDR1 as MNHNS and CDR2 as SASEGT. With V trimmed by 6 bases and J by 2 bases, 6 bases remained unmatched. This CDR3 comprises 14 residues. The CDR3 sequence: CASRFVAGPYEQYF. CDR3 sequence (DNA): TGTGCCAGCAGATTTGTAGCGGGACCCTACGAGCAGTACTTC.

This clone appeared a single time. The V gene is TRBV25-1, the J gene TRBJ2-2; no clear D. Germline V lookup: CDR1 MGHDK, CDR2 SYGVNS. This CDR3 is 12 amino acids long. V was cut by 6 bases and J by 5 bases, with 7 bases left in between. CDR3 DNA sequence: TGTGCCAGCAGGTGGGCTACCGGGGAGCTGTTTTTT. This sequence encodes CASRWATGELFF.

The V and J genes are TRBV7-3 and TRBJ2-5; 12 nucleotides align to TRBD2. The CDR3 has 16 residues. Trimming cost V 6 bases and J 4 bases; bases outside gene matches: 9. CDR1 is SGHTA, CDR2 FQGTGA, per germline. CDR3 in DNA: TGTGCCAGCAGTTTGACTAGCGGGAGACCCGGAGAGACCCAGTACTTC. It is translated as CASSLTSGRPGETQYF.